The rows below give T cell receptor beta chains drawn from one sample of a study of T cell repertoires in cytomegalovirus infection. No antigen has been assigned to these receptors. TCRdb reprocessed the reads with MiXCR, giving one entry per CDR3 protein. Found here are 200,000 to 250,000 distinct CDR3 sequences, 35% to 40% of them singletons; the top ten hold roughly three fifths. This sample comprised CD8+ T cells from cultured PBMCs, obtained from culture after CMV antigen stimulation. These receptors all come from a human donor in good health (CMV status not recorded). Some clones in this sample may be carry-over from other donors' samples. Both conserved end residues are part of each CDR3. Fields, in order: D gene, V gene, clone size, J gene, CDR3 length, CDR3 protein, CDR3 DNA. The D gene is left open where the match is weak. Where a row states a size, it is once, few, many or the class of an expanded clone; other rows omit it.

D: .; V: TRBV29-1; size: .; J: TRBJ2-7; length: 16; CDR3: CSVSVGTGPSSYEQYF; DNA: TGCAGCGTTTCCGTCGGTACAGGGCCGTCCTCCTACGAGCAGTACTTC
D: TRBD1; V: TRBV7-9; size: few; J: TRBJ2-1; length: 15; CDR3: CASSPPGTGADEQFF; DNA: TGTGCCAGCAGTCCGCCCGGGACAGGAGCCGATGAGCAGTTCTTC
D: .; V: TRBV27; size: .; J: TRBJ2-7; length: 15; CDR3: CASSSQRTGGYEQYF; DNA: TGTGCCAGCAGTTCCCAGCGGACCGGGGGCTACGAGCAGTACTTC
D: .; V: TRBV7-7; size: few; J: TRBJ2-6; length: 14; CDR3: CASSPTSGANVLTF; DNA: TGTGCCAGCAGTCCAACCTCTGGGGCCAACGTCCTGACTTTC
D: TRBD1; V: TRBV9; size: .; J: TRBJ2-7; length: 15; CDR3: CASSVGTGPSGEQYF; DNA: TGTGCCAGCAGCGTAGGGACAGGACCCAGCGGCGAGCAGTACTTC
D: .; V: TRBV7-2; size: few; J: TRBJ2-3; length: 15; CDR3: CASSLGGLGGGTQYF; DNA: TGTGCCAGCAGCTTAGGGGGCTTGGGCGGTGGTACGCAGTATTTT
D: TRBD2; V: TRBV11-3; size: .; J: TRBJ2-2; length: 15; CDR3: CASSTEREGAGELFF; DNA: TGTGCCAGCAGCACCGAGCGGGAGGGGGCCGGGGAGCTGTTTTTT
D: .; V: TRBV5-1; size: .; J: TRBJ2-3; length: 13; CDR3: CASSFVPTDTQYF; DNA: TGCGCCAGCAGCTTTGTCCCCACAGATACGCAGTATTTT
D: .; V: TRBV12-3/TRBV12-4; size: few; J: TRBJ2-3; length: 15; CDR3: CASSRGTVNTDTQYF; DNA: TGTGCCAGCAGTCGCGGGACAGTGAACACAGATACGCAGTATTTT
D: .; V: TRBV5-4; size: few; J: TRBJ2-2; length: 15; CDR3: CASSPSWGHTGELFF; DNA: TGTGCCAGCAGCCCCTCCTGGGGACACACCGGGGAGCTGTTTTTT
D: .; V: TRBV7-9; size: few; J: TRBJ1-1; length: 13; CDR3: CASSASGSPEAFF; DNA: TGTGCCAGCAGCGCGTCAGGGAGTCCTGAAGCTTTCTTT
D: .; V: TRBV12-3/TRBV12-4; size: few; J: TRBJ2-5; length: 13; CDR3: CASIRSMQETQYF; DNA: TGTGCCAGCATTAGAAGCATGCAAGAGACCCAGTACTTC
D: TRBD1; V: TRBV12-3/TRBV12-4; size: .; J: TRBJ2-5; length: 15; CDR3: CASSRFDRAQETQYF; DNA: TGTGCCAGCAGTCGATTCGACAGGGCACAAGAGACCCAGTACTTC
D: .; V: TRBV7-8; size: .; J: TRBJ2-3; length: 16; CDR3: CASSLRVFSSPDTQYF; DNA: TGTGCCAGCAGCTTAAGGGTATTCTCCTCCCCAGATACGCAGTATTTT
D: TRBD1; V: TRBV7-2; size: many; J: TRBJ2-7; length: 13; CDR3: CASRQGGSYEQYF; DNA: TGTGCCAGCAGACAGGGGGGATCCTACGAGCAGTACTTC
D: TRBD1; V: TRBV7-9; size: few; J: TRBJ2-4; length: 15; CDR3: CASSTKQGAKNIQYF; DNA: TGTGCCAGCAGCACCAAACAGGGGGCCAAAAACATTCAGTACTTC
D: .; V: TRBV11-2; size: .; J: TRBJ2-7; length: 17; CDR3: CASSLDQWETPFYEQYF; DNA: TGTGCCAGCAGCTTAGATCAATGGGAAACCCCATTCTACGAGCAGTACTTC
D: TRBD1; V: TRBV20-1; size: .; J: TRBJ2-1; length: 15; CDR3: CSARERDRAYNEQFF; DNA: TGCAGTGCTAGAGAGCGGGACAGGGCCTACAATGAGCAGTTCTTC
D: .; V: TRBV7-8; size: .; J: TRBJ2-2; length: 14; CDR3: CASRRLGNTGELFF; DNA: TGTGCCAGCCGACGGTTAGGGAACACCGGGGAGCTGTTTTTT
D: TRBD1; V: TRBV13; size: .; J: TRBJ1-1; length: 16; CDR3: CASSSRDRGRNTEAFF; DNA: TGTGCCAGCAGCTCCCGGGACAGGGGAAGGAACACTGAAGCTTTCTTT
D: TRBD2; V: TRBV12-5; size: few; J: TRBJ2-1; length: 18; CDR3: CASGSNLLAGPSYNEQFF; DNA: TGTGCTAGTGGTTCCAATCTCTTAGCGGGCCCCTCCTACAATGAGCAGTTCTTC
D: TRBD2; V: TRBV28; size: once; J: TRBJ2-7; length: 14; CDR3: CASSVAGAGDEQYF; DNA: TGTGCCAGCAGTGTAGCGGGAGCTGGCGACGAGCAGTACTTC
D: .; V: TRBV2; size: .; J: TRBJ2-7; length: 11; CDR3: CATLDSYEQYF; DNA: TGTGCCACCCTGGACAGCTACGAGCAGTACTTC